This T cell receptor (beta chain) was identified during a study of T cells in Graves' hyperthyroidism and ophthalmopathy. There are many counts of this clonotype. Its antigen is not known. RNA transcripts yielded amplified TCR beta CDR3 regions. TCR CDR3 underwent first-round RT-PCR with the HTBI primer set. TCRdb fed the multiplex PCR reads into MiXCR, producing one record per CDR3 protein. The table has a few hundred thousand distinct CDR3 sequences, about 43% seen once. Regarding the study as a whole: Median prediction lead before ophthalmopathy onset was about 6.3 months with the model.

The clonotype was recovered from a woman between 18 and 29 years old with Graves' hyperthyroidism. Sequencing input: peripheral blood or thyroid tissue (not recorded which).

The CDR3: CASSVGSGAWGNQPQHF. DNA of the CDR3: TGTGCCAGCAGCGTGGGGTCAGGGGCTTGGGGCAATCAGCCCCAGCATTTT. The chain employs TRBV9 and TRBJ1-5, with D perhaps matching TRBD1 (6 bases). V lost 2 bases, J lost 2 bases, and 17 bases lay in between. The CDR3 runs 17 residues. The germline V gene has CDR1 SGDLS and CDR2 YYNGEE.